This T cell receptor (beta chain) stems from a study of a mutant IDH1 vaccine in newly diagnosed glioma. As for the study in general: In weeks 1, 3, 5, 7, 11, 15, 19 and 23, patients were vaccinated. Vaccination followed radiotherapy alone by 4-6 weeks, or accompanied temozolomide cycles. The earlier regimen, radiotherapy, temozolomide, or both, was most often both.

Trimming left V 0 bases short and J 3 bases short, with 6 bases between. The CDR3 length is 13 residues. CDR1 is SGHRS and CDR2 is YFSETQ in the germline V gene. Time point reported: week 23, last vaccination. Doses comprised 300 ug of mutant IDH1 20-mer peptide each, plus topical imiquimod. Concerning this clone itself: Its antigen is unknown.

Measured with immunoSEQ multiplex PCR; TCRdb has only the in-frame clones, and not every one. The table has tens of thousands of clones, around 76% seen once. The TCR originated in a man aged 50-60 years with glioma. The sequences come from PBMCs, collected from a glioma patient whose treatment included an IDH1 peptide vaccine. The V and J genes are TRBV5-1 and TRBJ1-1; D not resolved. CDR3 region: CASSLGQDTEAFF. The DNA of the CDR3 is TGCGCCAGCAGCTTGGGTCAGGACACTGAAGCTTTCTTT. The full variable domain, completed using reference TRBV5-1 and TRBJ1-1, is KAGVTQTPRYLIKTRGQQVTLSCSPISGHRSVSWYQQTPGQGLQFLFEYFSETQRNKGNFPGRFSGRQFSNSRSEMNVSTLELGDSALYLCASSLGQDTEAFFGQGTRLTVV.